This passage covers 27 T cell receptor beta chains from one sample sequenced in a study of OX40 agonist ivuxolimab in advanced cancers. Profiling relied on immunoSEQ multiplex PCR, and the TCRdb table lists in-frame clones only, not all of them. Of under 55,000 clones in the sample, approximately 87% are singletons; the top ten hold 6.5% to 8%. The sample here was CD4+ or CD8+ T cells sorted from blood, taken in a trial of the OX40 agonist ivuxolimab. These receptors came from an adult with an advanced solid tumor such as melanoma, head and neck, liver or kidney cancer.

The chain combines TRBV5-6 with TRBJ2-6; the D is unclear. This CDR3 region has 15 residues. Germline lookup yields CDR1 SGHDT and CDR2 YYEEEE. The V end was cut by 1 base, the J end by 4 bases, with 9 bases between. The CDR3 bases are TGTGCCAGCAGCTTGTTACTGCGCGGGGCCAACGTCCTGACTTTC. Protein: CASSLLLRGANVLTF.

This sequence joins TRBV5-1 and TRBJ2-3; 8 nucleotides line up with TRBD2. Looked up from germline, CDR1 is SGHRS and CDR2 is YFSETQ. V was pared by 4 bases and J by 0 bases, with 4 bases of the junction left unmatched. The CDR3 spans 15 residues. The CDR3 sequence: CASSTSGPSTDTQYF. The DNA of the CDR3 is TGCGCCAGCAGCACTAGCGGTCCTAGCACAGATACGCAGTATTTT. The variable domain in full, completed from reference TRBV5-1 and TRBJ2-3, reads KAGVTQTPRYLIKTRGQQVTLSCSPISGHRSVSWYQQTPGQGLQFLFEYFSETQRNKGNFPGRFSGRQFSNSRSEMNVSTLELGDSALYLCASSTSGPSTDTQYFGPGTRLTVL.

This rearrangement joins TRBV5-4 to TRBJ2-7; a weak D match, TRBD1 (6 bases). The CDR3 is made up of 16 amino acids. Germline V lookup: CDR1 SGHNT, CDR2 YYREEE (reference sequence). V was clipped by 0 bases and J by 1 base, with 14 bases between them. This CDR3 is CASSLGEGQGSYEQYF. CDR3 nucleotide sequence: TGTGCCAGCAGCTTGGGCGAGGGGCAGGGGTCCTACGAGCAGTACTTC.

The chain combines TRBV28 with TRBJ2-3, with D maybe TRBD2 (7 bases). The CDR3 covers 15 residues. Germline V gives CDR1 MDHEN, CDR2 SYDVKM. The germline V and J ends were trimmed by 6 bases and 5 bases, with 18 bases remaining between them. In DNA, the CDR3 is TGTGCCAGCAGCACGGGGGGCAGGGGAGTAGATACGCAGTATTTT. Protein sequence: CASSTGGRGVDTQYF.

The chain employs TRBV5-1 and TRBJ2-1; D gene uncertain. Germline values: CDR1 SGHRS, CDR2 YFSETQ. The CDR3 extends over 15 amino acids. V was pared by 4 bases and J by 8 bases, with 19 bases between. CDR3 DNA: TGCGCCAGCAGCACGATCGGACCCCGTGACGATGAGCAGTTCTTC. It codes for CASSTIGPRDDEQFF.

By share of the sample, this clone is medium-sized. Other DNA sequences of this sample code for an identical CDR3. The chain employs TRBV20-1 and TRBJ1-2, with D possibly being TRBD1 (5 bases). In germline, CDR1 is DFQATT, CDR2 SNEGSKA (reference sequence). V gave up 3 bases and J gave up 7 bases, with 9 bases separating them. CDR3 length: 11 amino acids. CDR3: CSASREGGYTF. The CDR3, as DNA: TGCAGTGCTAGCAGGGAGGGTGGCTACACCTTC.

V is TRBV28 and J is TRBJ1-3; D not certain. This CDR3 spans 12 amino acids. From germline, CDR1 is MDHEN and CDR2 SYDVKM. Between the trimmed V and J ends, which lost 7 bases and 2 bases, there was a span of 6 bases. The CDR3 protein is CASKQTGNTIYF. In DNA form, the CDR3 reads TGTGCCAGCAAACAGACTGGAAACACCATATATTTT.

The V and J genes are TRBV5-1 and TRBJ1-1, with TRBD1 identical over 9 bases. Unmatched junction bases numbered 3, after V lost 3 bases and J lost 0 bases. CDR3 size: 15 residues. Germline V lookup: CDR1 SGHRS, CDR2 YFSETQ. The CDR3 bases are TGCGCCAGCAGCTCCTGGACAGGGGTGAACACTGAAGCTTTCTTT. It yields the protein CASSSWTGVNTEAFF.

V gene TRBV7-2 combines with J gene TRBJ1-1; 7 bases line up with TRBD1. This CDR3 contains 15 residues. Germline CDR1 and CDR2: SGHTA and FQGNSA. The ends lost 3 bases at V and 1 base at J; junction bases unmatched: 5. CDR3 coding DNA: TGTGCCAGCAGCTTTGACAGGGTGGGGAACACTGAAGCTTTCTTT. Its protein product is CASSFDRVGNTEAFF.

The V and J genes are TRBV6-1 and TRBJ1-1, with D perhaps TRBD1 (5 bases). V was shortened by 7 bases and J by 3 bases, with 6 bases between the two germline ends. The CDR3 is made up of 11 amino acids. In germline, CDR1 is MNHNS, CDR2 SASEGT. The CDR3 DNA sequence: TGTGCCAGCAAGGGGTACACTGAAGCTTTCTTT. Its protein is CASKGYTEAFF.

This clone was found a few times. The V and J genes are TRBV5-1 and TRBJ2-1; 14 nucleotides align to TRBD2. V dropped 5 bases and J dropped 7; count of bases not matched to a gene: 11. The CDR3 is 17 amino acids. Germline loops: CDR1 SGHRS, CDR2 YFSETQ. CDR3 residues: CASRSSTSGGASNEQFF. The DNA of the CDR3 is TGCGCCAGCAGATCCTCGACTAGCGGGGGGGCGTCGAATGAGCAGTTCTTC.

There are a few counts of this clone. The chain carries TRBV19 and TRBJ2-2; D possibly uses TRBD1 or TRBD2 (5 bases each). V gave up 4 bases and J gave up 10 bases, with 16 bases separating them. Germline-derived CDR1 and CDR2 are LNHDA and SQIVND (reference sequence). The CDR3 has 14 amino acids. CDR3 sequence (DNA): TGTGCCAGTAGTACACAAGGTGGGGACCCGGAGCTGTTTTTT. As protein: CASSTQGGDPELFF.

This clone was counted between two and nine times. The chain has TRBV6-1 and TRBJ1-5, with 7 bases aligning to TRBD1. V lost 4 bases to trimming and J lost 7 bases; unmatched junction nucleotides: 13. The CDR3 has 16 amino acids. The germline V gene encodes CDR1 MNHNS and CDR2 SASEGT. DNA of the CDR3: TGTGCCAGCAGTGGAGGGGTCGGGGCAGGGGGACAGCCCCAGCATTTT. This gives the protein CASSGGVGAGGQPQHF.

The table lists this clone with a few counts. The J gene is TRBJ2-3, the V gene TRBV5-6; tentatively, D is TRBD1 or TRBD2 (5 bases each). CDR3 length: 15 residues. Germline-derived CDR1 and CDR2 are SGHDT and YYEEEE. V was shortened by 5 bases and J by 3 bases, with 16 bases between the two germline ends. The CDR3 DNA follows: TGTGCCAGCAGACGAGGGGATCTCCTGACAGATACGCAGTATTTT. Its translation: CASRRGDLLTDTQYF.

The rearrangement joins TRBV29-1 to TRBJ2-3; 7 bases map to TRBD1. CDR3 length: 13 amino acids. CDR1 is SQVTM, CDR2 ANQGSEA, per germline. Unmatched junction bases numbered 4, after V lost 6 bases and J lost 1 base. CDR3 sequence: CSVTGDGTDTQYF. The CDR3 nucleotides are TGCAGCGTCACAGGGGACGGCACAGATACGCAGTATTTT.

Written as DNA, the CDR3 is TGTGCCAGCAGCGCGGAACTTGGAAACACCATATATTTT. It specifies CASSAELGNTIYF. The chain carries TRBV9 and TRBJ1-3, with unresolved D. The V and J ends lost 3 bases and 3 bases respectively, with 7 bases between them. This CDR3 has 13 residues. Germline V gene lookup returns CDR1 SGDLS and CDR2 YYNGEE.

This chain connects TRBV5-5 to TRBJ1-5; D is perhaps TRBD1 (5 bases). The CDR3 sequence is 13 residues long. Germline-derived CDR1 and CDR2 are SGHKS and YYEKEE (reference sequence). Trimming took off 4 bases at V and 6 bases at J, with 11 bases between the two ends. CDR3 amino acids: CASSPTGFQPQHF. CDR3 DNA sequence: TGTGCCAGCAGCCCAACAGGTTTTCAGCCCCAGCATTTT.

V gene TRBV7-3 combines with J gene TRBJ1-2; possible D gene TRBD1, 6 bases. CDR1 and CDR2 from the germline V gene are SGHTA and FQGTGA. V gave up 5 bases and J gave up 8 bases, with 15 bases separating them. The CDR3 is 13 amino acids. The CDR3 protein is CASSPQTGQGYTF. CDR3 coding DNA: TGTGCCAGCAGCCCACAAACAGGACAGGGCTACACCTTC.

The chain uses TRBV5-1 and TRBJ1-4, with TRBD1 as a possible D gene (6 bases). V lost 0 bases and J lost 3, with 9 bases in between. CDR3 length: 15 amino acids. Germline values: CDR1 SGHRS, CDR2 YFSETQ. CDR3 sequence (DNA): TGCGCCAGCAGCTTGGTCGAGGGGGCTAATGAAAAACTGTTTTTT. Translation: CASSLVEGANEKLFF.

With respect to this clone: The same CDR3 is also encoded by other DNA sequences in this sample. The chain uses TRBV6-5 and TRBJ1-1; D call uncertain. Trimming shortened V by 2 bases and J by 1 base, and 5 bases separated the two germline ends. Germline CDR1 is MNHEY and CDR2 is SVGAGI. This CDR3 has 13 amino acids. The CDR3 loop reads CASSYGRNTEAFF. CDR3 nucleotide sequence: TGTGCCAGCAGTTACGGGAGGAACACTGAAGCTTTCTTT.

Comments on this clone: In the same sample, other DNA sequences code for this CDR3. The rearrangement joins TRBV10-3 to TRBJ2-2; 15 nucleotides agree with TRBD2. CDR1 and CDR2 from the germline V gene are ENHRY and SYGVKD. The CDR3 is made up of 16 amino acids. V shed 8 bases, J shed 4 bases, and the junction held 5 bases outside the gene matches. CDR3 region: CAIGTSGGLGTGELFF. The CDR3 nucleotides read TGTGCCATCGGGACTAGCGGGGGGCTGGGCACCGGGGAGCTGTTTTTT.

The chain joins TRBV7-8 to TRBJ1-5; 7 bases map to TRBD1. V was pared by 5 bases and J by 7 bases, with 11 bases of the junction left unmatched. CDR1 is SGHVS and CDR2 is FQNEAQ in the germline V gene. The CDR3 spans 15 residues. In nucleotides, the CDR3 is TGTGCCAGCAGCCCAGGGACAGCGACGGGCCAGCCCCAGCATTTT. Translating gives CASSPGTATGQPQHF.

This chain links TRBV5-1 with TRBJ2-7, with 13 positions matching TRBD2. J was trimmed by 3 bases and V by 3 bases; bases with no gene match: 0. Germline V gene data show CDR1 as SGHRS and CDR2 as YFSETQ. This CDR3 is 14 amino acids long. For the CDR3, the DNA is TGCGCCAGCAGCTGGACTAGCGGGGGCTACGAGCAGTACTTC. It encodes CASSWTSGGYEQYF. Full variable domain (rest looked up from reference TRBV5-1 and TRBJ2-7): KAGVTQTPRYLIKTRGQQVTLSCSPISGHRSVSWYQQTPGQGLQFLFEYFSETQRNKGNFPGRFSGRQFSNSRSEMNVSTLELGDSALYLCASSWTSGGYEQYFGPGTRLTVT.

The V and J genes are TRBV30 and TRBJ2-5; 7 bases are shared with TRBD1. CDR1 GTSNPN and CDR2 SVGIG come from the germline V gene (reference sequence). CDR3 length: 15 residues. V gave up 3 bases and J gave up 5 bases; unmatched junction bases: 12. This chain's CDR3 is CAWSSGQGVWETQYF. The CDR3 DNA reads as TGTGCCTGGAGCTCGGGTCAGGGGGTCTGGGAGACCCAGTACTTC.

The rearrangement links TRBV9 to TRBJ2-1; tentatively, D is TRBD2 (6 bases). CDR3 size: 15 residues. CDR1 is SGDLS and CDR2 is YYNGEE in the germline V gene. V was clipped by 0 bases and J by 7 bases, with 14 bases between them. CDR3 DNA sequence: TGTGCCAGCAGCGTAGGCCCTAGCGTGGGGAATGAGCAGTTCTTC. This translates into CASSVGPSVGNEQFF.

Concerning this clone itself: Compared with germline, one end of the junction differs, possibly owing to a read error. J is TRBJ1-2 and V is TRBV5-1; weak D call: TRBD1 (5 bases). Germline V gene data show CDR1 as SGHRS and CDR2 as YFSETQ. The CDR3 covers 13 residues. DNA of the CDR3: TGCGCCAGCAGCTTGGCTTCGCGGAGACAGTCCTTCTTC. This encodes CASSLASRRQSFF.

The chain has TRBV4-2 and TRBJ1-6; 8 bases are shared with TRBD1. This CDR3 has 14 residues. CDR1 and CDR2 (germline): LGHNA, YNFKEQ. Trimming removed 6 bases from V and 5 bases from J; junction bases left unmatched: 3. The CDR3 sequence is CASRKTGDNSPLHF. Here the CDR3 DNA reads TGTGCCAGCAGGAAGACAGGGGATAATTCACCCCTCCACTTT.